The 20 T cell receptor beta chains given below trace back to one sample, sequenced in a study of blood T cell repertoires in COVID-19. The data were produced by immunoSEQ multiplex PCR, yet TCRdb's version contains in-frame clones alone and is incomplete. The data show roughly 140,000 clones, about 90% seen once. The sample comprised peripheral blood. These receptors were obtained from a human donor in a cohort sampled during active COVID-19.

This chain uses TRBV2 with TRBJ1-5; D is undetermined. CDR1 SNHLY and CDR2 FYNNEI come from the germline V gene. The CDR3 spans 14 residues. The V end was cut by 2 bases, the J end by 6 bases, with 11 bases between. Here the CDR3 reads CASSEQRVGQPQHF. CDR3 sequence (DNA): TGTGCCAGCAGTGAACAACGGGTTGGTCAGCCCCAGCATTTT.

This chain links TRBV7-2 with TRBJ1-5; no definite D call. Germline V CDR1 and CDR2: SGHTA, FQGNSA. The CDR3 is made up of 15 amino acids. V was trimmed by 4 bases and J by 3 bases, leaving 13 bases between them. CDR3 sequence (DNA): TGTGCCAGCAGCTCCTTGGCAGGTAACAATCAGCCCCAGCATTTT. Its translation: CASSSLAGNNQPQHF. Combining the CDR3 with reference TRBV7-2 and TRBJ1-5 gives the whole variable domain GAGVSQSPSNKVTEKGKDVELRCDPISGHTALYWYRQSLGQGLEFLIYFQGNSAPDKSGLPSDRFSAERTGGSVSTLTIQRTQQEDSAVYLCASSSLAGNNQPQHFGDGTRLSIL.

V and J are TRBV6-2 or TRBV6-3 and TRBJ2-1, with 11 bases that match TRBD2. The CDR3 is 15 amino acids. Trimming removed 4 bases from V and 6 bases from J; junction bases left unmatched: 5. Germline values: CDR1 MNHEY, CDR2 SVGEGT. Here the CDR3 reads CASSSGTSGLNEQFF. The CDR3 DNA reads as TGTGCCAGCAGTTCCGGGACTAGCGGCCTCAATGAGCAGTTCTTC.

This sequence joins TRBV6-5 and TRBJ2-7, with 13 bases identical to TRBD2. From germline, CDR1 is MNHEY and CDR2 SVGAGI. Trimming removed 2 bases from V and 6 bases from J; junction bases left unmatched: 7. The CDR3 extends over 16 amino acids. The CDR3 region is CASSYTGLAGSGEQYF. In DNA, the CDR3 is TGTGCCAGCAGTTACACGGGACTAGCGGGATCTGGCGAGCAGTACTTC.

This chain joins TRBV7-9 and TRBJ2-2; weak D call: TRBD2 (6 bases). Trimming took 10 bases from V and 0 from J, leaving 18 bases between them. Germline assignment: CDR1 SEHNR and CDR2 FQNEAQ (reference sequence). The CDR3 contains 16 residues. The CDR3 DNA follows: TGTGCCACCGTACTAGTGGAGGGTTCGAACACCGGGGAGCTGTTTTTT. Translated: CATVLVEGSNTGELFF.

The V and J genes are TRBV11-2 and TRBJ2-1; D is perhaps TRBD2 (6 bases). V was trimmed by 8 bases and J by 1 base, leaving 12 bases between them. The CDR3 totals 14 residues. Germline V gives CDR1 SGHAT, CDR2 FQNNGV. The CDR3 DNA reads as TGTGCCAGCTGCGACGGGGGATCCTACAATGAGCAGTTCTTC. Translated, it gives CASCDGGSYNEQFF.

The CDR3 bases are TGTGCCAGCAGCTTGGAACACCAAGTTGGTGAAAAACTGTTTTTT. Translating gives CASSLEHQVGEKLFF. The chain employs TRBV5-5 and TRBJ1-4; no definite D call. CDR3 length equals 15 residues. CDR1 SGHKS and CDR2 YYEKEE come from the germline V gene (reference sequence). Trimming removed 0 bases from V and 7 bases from J, with 13 bases in between.

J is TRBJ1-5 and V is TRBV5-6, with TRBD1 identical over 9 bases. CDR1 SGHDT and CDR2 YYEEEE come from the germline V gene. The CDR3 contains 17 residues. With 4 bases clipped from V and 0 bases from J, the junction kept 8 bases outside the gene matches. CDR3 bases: TGTGCCAGCAGCAAAACCGGGACAGGGCATAGCAATCAGCCCCAGCATTTT. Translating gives CASSKTGTGHSNQPQHF.

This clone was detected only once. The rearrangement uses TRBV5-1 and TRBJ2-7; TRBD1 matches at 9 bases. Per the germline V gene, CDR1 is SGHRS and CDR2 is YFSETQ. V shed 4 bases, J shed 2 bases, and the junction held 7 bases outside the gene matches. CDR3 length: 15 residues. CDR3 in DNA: TGCGCCAGCAGCGAGACCGGGACAGGGCCCTACGAGCAGTACTTC. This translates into CASSETGTGPYEQYF.

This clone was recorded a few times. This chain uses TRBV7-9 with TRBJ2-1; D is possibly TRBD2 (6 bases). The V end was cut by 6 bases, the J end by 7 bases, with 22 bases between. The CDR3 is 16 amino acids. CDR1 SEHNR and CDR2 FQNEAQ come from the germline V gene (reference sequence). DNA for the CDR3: TGTGCCAGCAGTCCTTTCGGGGTCCTCCGGGAGAATGAGCAGTTCTTC. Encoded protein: CASSPFGVLRENEQFF.

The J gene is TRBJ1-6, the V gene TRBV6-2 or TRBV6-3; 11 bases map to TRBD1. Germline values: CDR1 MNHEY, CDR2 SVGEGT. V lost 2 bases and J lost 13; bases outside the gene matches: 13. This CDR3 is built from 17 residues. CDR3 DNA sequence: TGTGCCAGCAGTTACCCCCGGACAGGGGGCAGTGTGCGGCCCCTCCACTTT. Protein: CASSYPRTGGSVRPLHF.

CDR3 nucleotide sequence: TGTGCCAGCAGCGTCAGGACTAGGTCAGATACGCAGTATTTT. Translated: CASSVRTRSDTQYF. The V gene is TRBV9, the J gene TRBJ2-3, with TRBD2 matching over 7 bases. The CDR3 sequence is 14 residues long. Germline loops: CDR1 SGDLS, CDR2 YYNGEE. Losses at the gene ends were 2 bases for V and 4 bases for J; bases not matched to a gene: 4.

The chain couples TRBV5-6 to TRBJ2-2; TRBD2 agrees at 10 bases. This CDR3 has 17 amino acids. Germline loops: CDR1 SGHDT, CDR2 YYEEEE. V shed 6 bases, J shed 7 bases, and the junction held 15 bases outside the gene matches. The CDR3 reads CASNPPRASGSDGELFF. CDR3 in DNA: TGTGCCAGCAATCCTCCCCGGGCTAGCGGGAGTGACGGGGAGCTGTTTTTT.

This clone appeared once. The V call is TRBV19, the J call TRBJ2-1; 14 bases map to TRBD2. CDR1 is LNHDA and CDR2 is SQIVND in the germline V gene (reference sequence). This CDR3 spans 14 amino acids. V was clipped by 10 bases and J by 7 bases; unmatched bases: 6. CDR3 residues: CATGLAGAGNEQFF. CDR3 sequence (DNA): TGTGCCACGGGACTAGCGGGGGCGGGGAATGAGCAGTTCTTC.

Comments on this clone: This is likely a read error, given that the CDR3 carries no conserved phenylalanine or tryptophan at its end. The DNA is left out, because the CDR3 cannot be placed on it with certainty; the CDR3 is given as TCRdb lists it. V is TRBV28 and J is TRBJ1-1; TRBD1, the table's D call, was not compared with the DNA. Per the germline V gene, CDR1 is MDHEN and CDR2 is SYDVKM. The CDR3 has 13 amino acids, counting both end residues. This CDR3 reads CASSSPPKDPWAV.

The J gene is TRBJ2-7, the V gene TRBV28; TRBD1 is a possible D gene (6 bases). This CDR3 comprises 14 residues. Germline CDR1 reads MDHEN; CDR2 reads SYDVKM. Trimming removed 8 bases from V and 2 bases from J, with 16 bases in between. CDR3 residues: CASLRTVPPYEQYF. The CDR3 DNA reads TGTGCCAGCCTGAGGACAGTGCCTCCCTACGAGCAGTACTTC. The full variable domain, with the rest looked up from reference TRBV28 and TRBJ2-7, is DVKVTQSSRYLVKRTGEKVFLECVQDMDHENMFWYRQDPGLGLRLIYFSYDVKMKEKGDIPEGYSVSREKKERFSLILESASTNQTSMYLCASLRTVPPYEQYFGPGTRLTVT.

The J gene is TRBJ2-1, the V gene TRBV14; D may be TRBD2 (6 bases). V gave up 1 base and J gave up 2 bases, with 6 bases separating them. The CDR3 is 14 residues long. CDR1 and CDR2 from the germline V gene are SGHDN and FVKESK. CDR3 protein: CASSQASAYNEQFF. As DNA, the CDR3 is TGTGCCAGCAGCCAAGCTAGCGCCTACAATGAGCAGTTCTTC.

The CDR3 DNA follows: TGTGCCAGTAGTGACCGGGGTACATACAATGAGCAGTTCTTC. Encoded protein: CASSDRGTYNEQFF. This chain connects TRBV19 to TRBJ2-1, with a tentative D call TRBD2 (5 bases). The V gene's germline CDR1 is LNHDA and CDR2 SQIVND (reference sequence). CDR3 length: 14 amino acids. Trimming pared 5 bases from V and 4 bases from J, leaving 12 bases between.

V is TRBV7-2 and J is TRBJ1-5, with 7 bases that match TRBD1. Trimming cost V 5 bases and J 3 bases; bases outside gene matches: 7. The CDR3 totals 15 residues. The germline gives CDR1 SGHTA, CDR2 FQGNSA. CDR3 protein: CASSQEGTVNQPQHF. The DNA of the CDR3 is TGTGCCAGCAGCCAGGAAGGGACAGTCAATCAGCCCCAGCATTTT.

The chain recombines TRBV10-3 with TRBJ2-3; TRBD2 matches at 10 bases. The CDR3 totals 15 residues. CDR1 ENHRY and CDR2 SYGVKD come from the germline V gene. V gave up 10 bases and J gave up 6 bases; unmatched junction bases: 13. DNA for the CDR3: TGTGCCACGATGAGACTAGCGGGCCTCGGTGATACGCAGTATTTT. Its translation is CATMRLAGLGDTQYF.